This T cell receptor (beta chain) was identified in a study of blood T cells in healthy people across ages. Notes on the study in general: It was found that TCR beta diversity correlated strongly with the percentage of naive T cells.

The total RNA that was extracted per sample amounted to at least 5 micrograms. Then a second PCR, running roughly 7 to 11 cycles, was carried out with a sample-barcoded 5' primer and a J-beta primer mix. Tagging of each cDNA molecule was performed by a template-switch adaptor with 12 random nucleotides. Every sample gave at least 2.5 million paired-end reads containing CDR3. TCRdb analysed the 5' RACE reads with MiXCR anew, one entry per CDR3 protein. The repertoire holds about 2 million distinct CDR3 sequences, with about 49% as singletons. Turning to this clonotype: The antigen remains unidentified.

This CDR3 has 12 amino acids. Per the germline V gene, CDR1 is SSHAT and CDR2 is FNYEAQ (reference sequence). The sequencing input was blood. This clonotype was sampled from a woman aged 40 to 50 in good health. The chain has TRBV7-7 and TRBJ2-5; weak D call: TRBD1 (6 bases). The CDR3 sequence: CATGQTQETQYF. The CDR3 DNA is TGTGCTACAGGACAGACCCAAGAGACCCAGTACTTC.